These 28 T cell receptor beta chains share one sample of origin, sequenced in a study of technical replicates of blood from several donors (dated by TCRdb to the late 2010s). The library was produced with the immunoSEQ multiplex PCR assay. Not all clones reach the TCRdb copy of this immuneACCESS table, which keeps in-frame sequences only. Checked studies attribute under half of the gap to unresolved V genes and leave the rest unexplained. The sample table shows 60,000 to 95,000 clones, and around 91% are seen once. The ten most abundant clones make up 0.37% of the sample. Material: T cells isolated from PBMCs. Every receptor here comes from a human donor in good health. Some clones in this sample may be carry-over from other donors' samples.

The genes are TRBV6-1 and TRBJ2-5, with 11 bases aligning to TRBD2. Germline V lookup: CDR1 MNHNS, CDR2 SASEGT. The CDR3 sequence is 14 residues long. J was trimmed by 7 bases and V by 4 bases; bases with no gene match: 5. The CDR3 DNA reads TGTGCCAGCAGTGTCATGACTAGCGGGGTGACCCAGTACTTC. Encoded protein: CASSVMTSGVTQYF.

The V and J genes are TRBV7-8 and TRBJ2-1; a weak D match, TRBD1 (6 bases). Between the trimmed V and J ends, which lost 2 bases and 4 bases, there was a span of 15 bases. The CDR3 covers 16 residues. From germline, CDR1 is SGHVS and CDR2 FQNEAQ. Written as DNA, the CDR3 is TGTGCCAGCAGCTTACGAACAGGGCCAGCGTACAATGAGCAGTTCTTC. This codes for CASSLRTGPAYNEQFF.

The chain has TRBV19 and TRBJ1-2, with D hard to call. V lost 5 bases and J 0 bases, leaving 7 bases between the germline ends. Per germline, CDR1 LNHDA and CDR2 SQIVND (reference sequence). The CDR3 spans 13 residues. CDR3 bases: TGTGCCAGTAGTTTCGCAGCTAACTATGGCTACACCTTC. Its translation is CASSFAANYGYTF.

The V call is TRBV6-5, the J call TRBJ1-2, with 9 bases that match TRBD1. CDR1 and CDR2 (germline): MNHEY, SVGAGI. The CDR3 is 14 amino acids. With 6 bases clipped from V and 3 bases from J, the junction kept 5 bases outside the gene matches. CDR3 in amino acids: CASSPGTGYYGYTF. In nucleotides, the CDR3 is TGTGCCAGCAGCCCTGGGACAGGGTACTATGGCTACACCTTC.

CDR3 nucleotides: TGTGCCAGCAGTGGCCATAGCAATCAGCCCCAGCATTTT. Its protein product is CASSGHSNQPQHF. V gene TRBV28 combines with J gene TRBJ1-5, with no clear D. Between the trimmed V and J ends, which lost 5 bases and 0 bases, there was a span of 5 bases. The CDR3 consists of 13 residues. Germline CDR1 and CDR2: MDHEN and SYDVKM.

The J gene is TRBJ2-7, the V gene TRBV11-3, with TRBD2 identical over 7 bases. This CDR3 region has 16 residues. CDR1 is SGHNT, CDR2 YENEEA, per germline. Unmatched junction bases numbered 10, after V lost 5 bases and J lost 0 bases. Here the CDR3 reads CASSPGTTWNSYEQYF. CDR3 DNA sequence: TGTGCCAGCAGCCCCGGGACTACCTGGAACTCCTACGAGCAGTACTTC. Full variable domain (missing parts from reference TRBV11-3 and TRBJ2-7): EAGVVQSPRYKIIEKKQPVAFWCNPISGHNTLYWYLQNLGQGPELLIRYENEEAVDDSQLPKDRFSAERLKGVDSTLKIQPAELGDSAVYLCASSPGTTWNSYEQYFGPGTRLTVT.

V usage is TRBV25-1 and J usage is TRBJ2-4, with 8 bases lining up with TRBD2. Per germline, CDR1 MGHDK and CDR2 SYGVNS. The V gene end was trimmed by 5 bases and the J gene end by 7 bases; junction bases not matched to a gene: 10. There are 15 residues in the CDR3. The CDR3 nucleotides read TGTGCCAGCAGTCCGACGTTAGCGGGGAAGAACATTCAGTACTTC. It is translated as CASSPTLAGKNIQYF.

The V call is TRBV6-4, the J call TRBJ1-2; D gene uncertain. CDR3 length: 13 residues. Germline V lookup: CDR1 MRHNA, CDR2 SNTAGT. V was cut by 4 bases and J by 6 bases, with 12 bases left in between. Written as DNA, the CDR3 is TGTGCCAGCAGTGCCTCGGGCTGGAATGGCTACACCTTC. Translating gives CASSASGWNGYTF.

The chain combines TRBV9 with TRBJ1-3; TRBD1 is a possible D gene (6 bases). The CDR3 is 14 amino acids. Trimming pared 3 bases from V and 4 bases from J, leaving 11 bases between. The germline V gene encodes CDR1 SGDLS and CDR2 YYNGEE. The CDR3 region is CASSAQGRGNTIYF. CDR3 coding DNA: TGTGCCAGCAGCGCCCAGGGGAGAGGAAACACCATATATTTT. Variable domain in full (rest from reference TRBV9 and TRBJ1-3): DSGVTQTPKHLITATGQRVTLRCSPRSGDLSVYWYQQSLDQGLQFLIQYYNGEERAKGNILERFSAQQFPDLHSELNLSSLELGDSALYFCASSAQGRGNTIYFGEGSWLTVV.

V gene TRBV6-5 combines with J gene TRBJ2-5; D is unclear. Looked up from germline, CDR1 is MNHEY and CDR2 is SVGAGI. V was shortened by 0 bases and J by 1 base, with 9 bases between the two germline ends. CDR3 length: 15 residues. The CDR3 bases are TGTGCCAGCAGTTACTCAAATACTATCCAAGAGACCCAGTACTTC. It yields the protein CASSYSNTIQETQYF.

The chain has TRBV7-9 and TRBJ2-7; D not resolved. This CDR3 spans 18 amino acids. Germline V lookup: CDR1 SEHNR, CDR2 FQNEAQ (reference sequence). The V end was cut by 0 bases, the J end by 3 bases, with 21 bases between. Here the CDR3 DNA reads TGTGCCAGCAGCTTAGCTAGAGAGGCAGCTCGCGGTGGCTACGAGCAGTACTTC. Its translation is CASSLAREAARGGYEQYF.

The V gene is TRBV5-1, the J gene TRBJ2-1; D might be TRBD2 (7 bases). V dropped 3 bases and J dropped 7 bases, with 11 bases sitting between them. The CDR3 is 13 amino acids. Germline CDR1 and CDR2: SGHRS and YFSETQ. This CDR3 is CASSWGGANEQFF. CDR3 nucleotides: TGCGCCAGCAGCTGGGGGGGGGCAAATGAGCAGTTCTTC.

DNA for the CDR3: TGTGCCAGCACCGCTAGGGGTGGAGAACCACTAGCCAAAAACATTCAGTACTTC. It yields the protein CASTARGGEPLAKNIQYF. V usage is TRBV7-2 and J usage is TRBJ2-4; D is perhaps TRBD1 (5 bases). The CDR3 has 18 residues. The germline V gene has CDR1 SGHTA and CDR2 FQGNSA. Trimming left V 7 bases short and J 0 bases short, with 22 bases between.

CDR3 residues: CASSLVGRGNTIYF. CDR3 sequence (DNA): TGCGCCAGCAGCTTGGTTGGGAGAGGAAACACCATATATTTT. The rearrangement joins TRBV5-1 to TRBJ1-3, with D unclear. Germline CDR1 reads SGHRS; CDR2 reads YFSETQ. With 0 bases removed from V and 4 bases from J, the gap between germline ends came to 8 bases. The CDR3 runs 14 residues.

V gene TRBV28 combines with J gene TRBJ2-3; possible D gene TRBD1, 5 bases. Trimming stripped 6 bases from V and 6 bases from J, with 13 bases between. The CDR3 covers 13 residues. Germline assignment: CDR1 MDHEN and CDR2 SYDVKM. The CDR3 DNA is TGTGCCAGCAGGATGCAGGGTGCTGATACGCAGTATTTT. It specifies CASRMQGADTQYF.

The chain is built from TRBV30 and TRBJ2-5; tentatively, D is TRBD1 (6 bases). The J call is uncertain, as TRBJ2-7 better fits the DNA end. CDR3 length equals 12 residues. Germline assignment: CDR1 GTSNPN and CDR2 SVGIG (reference sequence). The CDR3, as DNA: TGTGCCTGGAGTGTACAGGGCTACGAGCAGTACTTC. This gives the protein CAWSVQGYEQYF.

This sequence joins TRBV14 and TRBJ1-4, with TRBD1 as a possible D gene (6 bases). V was cut by 2 bases and J by 13 bases, with 11 bases left in between. Germline V lookup: CDR1 SGHDN, CDR2 FVKESK. The CDR3 contains 12 residues. CDR3 DNA: TGTGCCAGCAGCCAAAGCGGCAGGGGACTGTTTTTT. Protein sequence: CASSQSGRGLFF.

For the CDR3, the DNA is TGTGCCAGTAGTATAGGAAGGACAGGGAGATACGCTTTCTTT. Translation gives CASSIGRTGRYAFF. This chain uses TRBV19 with TRBJ1-1; 8 nucleotides line up with TRBD1. V dropped 1 base and J dropped 11; count of bases not matched to a gene: 9. Looked up from germline, CDR1 is LNHDA and CDR2 is SQIVND (reference sequence). The CDR3 has 14 residues.

This chain joins TRBV7-9 and TRBJ2-3; D unclear. The V and J ends lost 3 bases and 3 bases respectively, with 16 bases between them. Looked up from germline, CDR1 is SEHNR and CDR2 is FQNEAQ (reference sequence). The CDR3 spans 16 residues. CDR3 loop: CASSLVRPPLTDTQYF. CDR3 bases: TGTGCCAGCAGCTTGGTCAGGCCTCCCCTTACAGATACGCAGTATTTT.

The V call is TRBV11-3, the J call TRBJ2-1; tentative D call: TRBD1 (6 bases). V shed 4 bases and J shed 6 bases, with 13 bases lying between them. This CDR3 has 14 amino acids. Per the germline V gene, CDR1 is SGHNT and CDR2 is YENEEA. CDR3 residues: CASSSELGGNEQFF. The CDR3 coding sequence is TGTGCCAGCAGCTCAGAACTAGGGGGCAATGAGCAGTTCTTC.

Comments on this clone: Sequence at one end of the junction differs from germline and may be a read error. J is TRBJ1-1 and V is TRBV18, with D unclear. CDR3 length: 12 amino acids. Germline loops: CDR1 KGHSH, CDR2 LQKENI. The CDR3 sequence: CASSPDFVGLSF. The CDR3 DNA reads TGTGCCAGCTCCCCGGACTTCGTCGGGTTATCGTTT.

This clone was seen just once. The chain combines TRBV7-9 with TRBJ1-2; TRBD1 aligns across 12 bases. Germline V gene data show CDR1 as SEHNR and CDR2 as FQNEAQ (reference sequence). This CDR3 region has 17 residues. The ends lost 11 bases at V and 4 bases at J; junction bases unmatched: 17. The DNA of the CDR3 is TGTGCCCAGCCGCCCGGGACAGGGGGCGAAGCCCTCTATGGCTACACCTTC. Its translation: CAQPPGTGGEALYGYTF.

This clone was seen a handful of times. The chain couples TRBV9 to TRBJ2-1; TRBD2 aligns across 11 bases. This CDR3 comprises 15 residues. V shed 0 bases, J shed 4 bases, and the junction held 0 bases outside the gene matches. Germline V lookup: CDR1 SGDLS, CDR2 YYNGEE. CDR3 bases: TGTGCCAGCAGCGTAGGACTAGCGGGATACAATGAGCAGTTCTTC. It codes for CASSVGLAGYNEQFF.

This clone was seen once. The chain is built from TRBV7-2 and TRBJ2-7; 7 bases match TRBD2. In germline, CDR1 is SGHTA, CDR2 FQGNSA. The CDR3 consists of 17 residues. Trimming removed 0 bases from V and 4 bases from J; junction bases left unmatched: 12. CDR3 nucleotides: TGTGCCAGCAGCTTAGCGTTTATGATTGGGGGGGGGTACGAGCAGTACTTC. Amino acid sequence: CASSLAFMIGGGYEQYF.

The V and J genes are TRBV28 and TRBJ2-7; 8 positions agree with TRBD1. The junction had 10 bases not matched to a gene; V was cut back by 8 bases and J by 1 base. The CDR3 length is 15 residues. Germline CDR1 and CDR2: MDHEN and SYDVKM. As DNA, the CDR3 is TGTGCCAGCGGGGAAGCAGGGGGCGGGTCCTACGAGCAGTACTTC. It codes for CASGEAGGGSYEQYF.

The V and J genes are TRBV19 and TRBJ2-1; 7 bases fit TRBD1. Germline V gene lookup returns CDR1 LNHDA and CDR2 SQIVND (reference sequence). V shed 6 bases, J shed 0 bases, and the junction held 8 bases outside the gene matches. The CDR3 contains 16 residues. The CDR3 nucleotides read TGTGCCAGTAGAGTACAGGGGATCAGCTCCTACAATGAGCAGTTCTTC. This sequence encodes CASRVQGISSYNEQFF.

In this sample, this clone turned up once. V usage is TRBV29-1 and J usage is TRBJ1-1; perhaps TRBD1 as D (6 bases). V shed 4 bases and J shed 3 bases, with 9 bases lying between them. In germline, CDR1 is SQVTM, CDR2 ANQGSEA. The CDR3 is 12 residues long. The CDR3, as DNA: TGCAGCGTTGGTCCAGGGGACACTGAAGCTTTCTTT. Translation: CSVGPGDTEAFF. The whole variable domain, filled in from reference TRBV29-1 and TRBJ1-1, reads SAVISQKPSRDICQRGTSLTIQCQVDSQVTMMFWYRQQPGQSLTLIATANQGSEATYESGFVIDKFPISRPNLTFSTLTVSNMSPEDSSIYLCSVGPGDTEAFFGQGTRLTVV.

This chain connects TRBV30 to TRBJ1-5; D gene unclear. This CDR3 region has 14 residues. Trimming pared 3 bases from V and 0 bases from J, leaving 9 bases between. The germline V gene has CDR1 GTSNPN and CDR2 SVGIG (reference sequence). The CDR3 region has the DNA TGTGCCTGGAGCCCGGGTCTTAGCAATCAGCCCCAGCATTTT. Translating gives CAWSPGLSNQPQHF.